These 29 T cell receptor beta chains were all obtained from the same sample, sequenced in a study of blood T cells in healthy people across ages. For the second PCR, which ran for about 6 to 11 cycles, a sample-barcoded 5' primer and a J-beta primer mix were used. TCRdb fed the 5' RACE reads into MiXCR, producing one record per CDR3 protein. Of some 560,000 distinct CDR3 sequences listed, roughly a quarter are singletons. These same data were also listed under a study on T cells of mothers and their children.

The specimen sequenced was blood. The receptor source for this set is a boy aged 2 to 10 in good health.

This sequence joins TRBV29-1 and TRBJ2-5; D uncertain. The germline V and J ends were trimmed by 6 bases and 7 bases, with 12 bases remaining between them. In germline, CDR1 is SQVTM, CDR2 ANQGSEA. The CDR3 covers 11 residues. The CDR3 loop reads CSVPLDRTQYF. In DNA form, the CDR3 reads TGCAGCGTCCCCCTGGATAGGACCCAGTACTTC.

There are a few counts of this clonotype. V gene TRBV12-3 or TRBV12-4 combines with J gene TRBJ1-2; 9 positions agree with TRBD1. The CDR3 has 14 residues. Germline trimming cut 6 bases from V and 4 bases from J; bases unmatched to any gene: 6. CDR3 loop: CASRDRGSFYGYTF. Here the CDR3 DNA reads TGTGCCAGCAGAGACAGGGGGAGCTTCTATGGCTACACCTTC.

This clonotype was counted only a few times. V usage is TRBV25-1 and J usage is TRBJ1-6; no firm D call. CDR1 MGHDK and CDR2 SYGVNS come from the germline V gene. V shed 0 bases and J shed 6 bases, with 12 bases lying between them. CDR3 length equals 16 residues. Here the CDR3 reads CASSEYFGGSNSPLHF. The CDR3 coding sequence is TGTGCCAGCAGTGAATACTTTGGCGGCTCTAATTCACCCCTCCACTTT.

At least ten counts were recorded for this clonotype. The chain uses TRBV4-3 and TRBJ2-3, with D unresolved. Trimming took 0 bases from V and 4 from J, leaving 11 bases between them. In germline, CDR1 is LGHNA, CDR2 YSLEER. The CDR3 is 15 residues long. For the CDR3, the DNA is TGCGCCAGCAGCCAAGATCGTAAAGGCCCAGATACGCAGTATTTT. Amino acids: CASSQDRKGPDTQYF.

V is TRBV7-2 and J is TRBJ2-5; 10 bases fit TRBD2. The germline CDR1 and CDR2 sequences are SGHTA and FQGNSA. The CDR3 consists of 18 residues. Germline trimming cut 6 bases from V and 1 base from J; bases unmatched to any gene: 14. The CDR3 region is CASSSGAGGPLFQETQYF. The CDR3 DNA reads as TGTGCCAGCAGTTCGGGAGCGGGAGGGCCTTTGTTCCAAGAGACCCAGTACTTC.

This rearrangement joins TRBV30 to TRBJ1-1; TRBD1 might be the D (5 bases). Germline CDR1 GTSNPN, CDR2 SVGIG (reference sequence). Trimming cost V 5 bases and J 6 bases, with 13 bases left between them. The CDR3 length is 12 residues. The CDR3 coding sequence is TGTGCCTGGTGGCCAGGGATCGCTGAAGCTTTCTTT. It translates to CAWWPGIAEAFF.

The chain is built from TRBV20-1 and TRBJ2-1; a weak D match, TRBD1 (6 bases). The CDR3 sequence is 16 residues long. Germline V CDR1 and CDR2: DFQATT, SNEGSKA (reference sequence). Trimming stripped 5 bases from V and 4 bases from J, with 21 bases between. The CDR3 DNA follows: TGCAGTGCTTCGGACAGAGTTGGTGTGCGGTACAATGAGCAGTTCTTC. Amino acids: CSASDRVGVRYNEQFF.

V usage is TRBV4-3 and J usage is TRBJ2-2; D not resolved. The CDR3 consists of 16 residues. The V gene lost 1 base and the J gene lost 2 bases, with 11 bases spanning the gap. Germline CDR1 reads LGHNA; CDR2 reads YSLEER. In nucleotides, the CDR3 is TGCGCCAGCAGCCAAGGTGCGGCAGCTAACACCGGGGAGCTGTTTTTT. This translates into CASSQGAAANTGELFF.

In this sample, this clonotype turned up a few times. J is TRBJ2-5 and V is TRBV2; TRBD2 might be the D (5 bases). V shed 11 bases and J shed 3 bases, with 10 bases lying between them. Germline V lookup: CDR1 SNHLY, CDR2 FYNNEI. CDR3 length: 11 residues. CDR3 sequence reads: CAGSLEETQYF. The CDR3 region has the DNA TGTGCCGGCTCACTAGAAGAGACCCAGTACTTC.

The rearrangement links TRBV6-6 to TRBJ1-6; TRBD1 might be the D (5 bases). The V gene lost 5 bases and the J gene lost 7 bases, with 15 bases spanning the gap. This CDR3 comprises 15 residues. Germline V gives CDR1 MNHNY, CDR2 SVGAGI (reference sequence). The DNA of the CDR3 is TGTGCCAGCAGTCCCGTGGGGGTGAGGAATTCACCCCTCCACTTT. Its protein is CASSPVGVRNSPLHF.

CDR3 sequence (DNA): TGTGCCAGTAGTATACCCACAGGGGGCGGCACTGAAGCTTTCTTT. This codes for CASSIPTGGGTEAFF. The V and J genes are TRBV19 and TRBJ1-1; 9 bases map to TRBD1. The CDR3 has 15 residues. Germline V gives CDR1 LNHDA, CDR2 SQIVND (reference sequence). J gave up 4 bases and V 2 bases, and 5 bases lay outside the gene matches.

The chain joins TRBV11-2 to TRBJ2-5; 7 nucleotides line up with TRBD1. CDR1 and CDR2 (germline): SGHAT, FQNNGV. This CDR3 contains 17 residues. With V trimmed by 6 bases and J by 5 bases, 18 bases remained unmatched. For the CDR3, the DNA is TGTGCCAGCAGTAGACTAACGTTTAGGGGGCTTGGGGAGACCCAGTACTTC. It codes for CASSRLTFRGLGETQYF.

This clonotype was seen only a few times. An end of the junction differs from the germline gene, which may be a read error. This chain links TRBV7-9 with TRBJ2-3, with D possibly being TRBD1 or TRBD2 (5 bases each). This CDR3 has 14 amino acids. CDR1 is SEHNR, CDR2 FQNEAQ, per germline (reference sequence). The CDR3 loop is CAGSSSGAADTQYF. The DNA of the CDR3 is TGTGCCGGCAGCTCTTCCGGGGCCGCAGATACGCAGTATTTT.

This clonotype came up a few times. V is TRBV20-1 and J is TRBJ1-3, with a weak D call TRBD1 (5 bases). Germline CDR1 DFQATT, CDR2 SNEGSKA (reference sequence). The V gene lost 3 bases and the J gene lost 2 bases, with 8 bases spanning the gap. The CDR3 contains 13 residues. This CDR3 is CSARIGAGNTIYF. The CDR3 bases are TGCAGTGCTAGGATAGGGGCTGGAAACACCATATATTTT.

This clonotype appeared a few times. The gene calls are TRBV5-1 and TRBJ2-5; TRBD2 aligns across 9 bases. The CDR3 contains 16 residues. Germline CDR1 is SGHRS and CDR2 is YFSETQ. J was trimmed by 4 bases and V by 2 bases; bases with no gene match: 9. The CDR3 region is CASSLRASGTGETQYF. The CDR3 nucleotides are TGCGCCAGCAGCTTAAGGGCTAGCGGGACGGGAGAGACCCAGTACTTC. Supplemented by reference TRBV5-1 and TRBJ2-5, the full variable domain reads KAGVTQTPRYLIKTRGQQVTLSCSPISGHRSVSWYQQTPGQGLQFLFEYFSETQRNKGNFPGRFSGRQFSNSRSEMNVSTLELGDSALYLCASSLRASGTGETQYFGPGTRLLVL.

In its sample, this clonotype was seen a few times. This chain uses TRBV29-1 with TRBJ2-7; TRBD2 matches 9 bases. The ends lost 6 bases at V and 3 bases at J; junction bases unmatched: 9. CDR3 size: 14 residues. In germline, CDR1 is SQVTM, CDR2 ANQGSEA. The CDR3 DNA reads TGCAGCGTGGGTAGCGGGGGAGGACTCTACGAGCAGTACTTC. As protein: CSVGSGGGLYEQYF.

The gene calls are TRBV5-1 and TRBJ2-5, with TRBD2 matching 14 bases. With V trimmed by 5 bases and J by 0 bases, 9 bases remained unmatched. CDR1 and CDR2 (germline): SGHRS, YFSETQ. This CDR3 region has 18 residues. The CDR3 loop reads CASRTGTSGGPYQETQYF. DNA of the CDR3: TGCGCCAGCAGGACCGGGACTAGCGGGGGACCGTACCAAGAGACCCAGTACTTC. The variable domain in full, with the rest retrieved from reference TRBV5-1 and TRBJ2-5, is KAGVTQTPRYLIKTRGQQVTLSCSPISGHRSVSWYQQTPGQGLQFLFEYFSETQRNKGNFPGRFSGRQFSNSRSEMNVSTLELGDSALYLCASRTGTSGGPYQETQYFGPGTRLLVL.

This clonotype was seen only a few times. The V gene is TRBV4-3, the J gene TRBJ2-2, with D unclear. This CDR3 contains 17 residues. Germline V gives CDR1 LGHNA, CDR2 YSLEER. Trimming took off 1 base at V and 1 base at J, with 13 bases between the two ends. In nucleotides, the CDR3 is TGCGCCAGCAGCCAAGTGGGCGGCCCGTTGAACACCGGGGAGCTGTTTTTT. Encoded protein: CASSQVGGPLNTGELFF.

This clonotype appeared a few times. The rearrangement links TRBV18 to TRBJ2-5; D gene ambiguous. Trimming took 2 bases from V and 2 from J, leaving 12 bases between them. Germline V gives CDR1 KGHSH, CDR2 LQKENI. CDR3 length equals 15 residues. CDR3 protein: CASSPYAQAQETQYF. The DNA for the CDR3 is TGTGCCAGCTCACCATATGCTCAAGCGCAAGAGACCCAGTACTTC.

The chain uses TRBV3-1 and TRBJ1-2, with D hard to call. The ends were cut back, 3 bases at V and 1 base at J, with 6 bases in the middle. The germline V gene has CDR1 LGHDT and CDR2 YNNKEL (reference sequence). The CDR3 loop spans 13 amino acids. DNA for the CDR3: TGTGCCAGCAGCCATCAGGATAACTATGGCTACACCTTC. As protein: CASSHQDNYGYTF.

V is TRBV20-1 and J is TRBJ2-7; a possible D gene is TRBD1 (6 bases). The V gene's germline CDR1 is DFQATT and CDR2 SNEGSKA (reference sequence). This CDR3 is 12 amino acids long. V was cut by 2 bases and J by 6 bases, with 11 bases left in between. The CDR3 spells CSARSRTAEQYF. The CDR3, as DNA: TGCAGTGCTAGATCTAGGACAGCCGAGCAGTACTTC.

This sequence joins TRBV6-6 and TRBJ1-5; D ambiguous. The germline V gene has CDR1 MNHNY and CDR2 SVGAGI (reference sequence). Trimming stripped 7 bases from V and 0 bases from J, with 10 bases between. The CDR3 runs 14 residues. The CDR3 nucleotides are TGTGCCAGCACCCTCAGTGTTAGCAATCAGCCCCAGCATTTT. Encoded protein: CASTLSVSNQPQHF.

This clonotype has a handful of counts. V is TRBV29-1 and J is TRBJ2-7; 8 nucleotides match TRBD1. CDR1 and CDR2 from the germline V gene are SQVTM and ANQGSEA. The CDR3 is 13 amino acids. With 6 bases clipped from V and 4 bases from J, the junction kept 8 bases outside the gene matches. This CDR3 is CSVMTGATYEQYF. The CDR3 coding sequence is TGCAGCGTCATGACAGGGGCGACTTACGAGCAGTACTTC.

Concerning this clonotype itself: The junction shows a germline mismatch at one end, possibly a read error. The chain joins TRBV10-3 to TRBJ1-1, with D maybe TRBD1 (6 bases). Germline CDR1 reads ENHRY; CDR2 reads SYGVKD. This CDR3 has 16 amino acids. The CDR3 DNA follows: TGTGTCATCAGTCCCGATGAAAACAGGGTTAGGACTGAAGCTTTCTTT. Residues: CVISPDENRVRTEAFF.

V and J are TRBV3-1 and TRBJ1-1, with D unclear. This CDR3 contains 16 residues. V was pared by 0 bases and J by 4 bases, with 15 bases between. Per germline, CDR1 LGHDT and CDR2 YNNKEL (reference sequence). CDR3 protein: CASSQDPESMGTEAFF. In nucleotides, the CDR3 is TGTGCCAGCAGCCAAGACCCTGAGAGCATGGGCACTGAAGCTTTCTTT. The whole variable domain, filled in from reference TRBV3-1 and TRBJ1-1, reads DTAVSQTPKYLVTQMGNDKSIKCEQNLGHDTMYWYKQDSKKFLKIMFSYNNKELIINETVPNRFSPKSPDKAHLNLHINSLELGDSAVYFCASSQDPESMGTEAFFGQGTRLTVV.

The V and J genes are TRBV20-1 and TRBJ2-7; D is perhaps TRBD1 or TRBD2 (5 bases each). CDR3 length: 14 residues. Germline V CDR1 and CDR2: DFQATT, SNEGSKA (reference sequence). Trimming removed 5 bases at V and 0 bases at J, with 14 bases between. CDR3 nucleotide sequence: TGCAGTGCTCGTCGGGACGGAGGCTCCTACGAGCAGTACTTC. Translating it yields CSARRDGGSYEQYF.

The CDR3, as DNA: TGCGCCAGCAGCCAAGATATAGGCGACTCCTACGAGCAGTACTTC. Encoded protein: CASSQDIGDSYEQYF. V usage is TRBV4-3 and J usage is TRBJ2-7; D is unclear. CDR1 and CDR2 from the germline V gene are LGHNA and YSLEER. The CDR3 sequence is 15 residues long. The ends were cut back, 0 bases at V and 0 bases at J, with 9 bases in the middle.

This clonotype was counted a few times. This chain joins TRBV5-1 and TRBJ2-5; TRBD2 agrees at 8 bases. Near its end, the DNA agrees better with TRBJ2-1, so the J call may be wrong. This CDR3 is built from 16 residues. Germline V CDR1 and CDR2: SGHRS, YFSETQ. The chain's CDR3 is CASSLRAGGFYNEQFF. The DNA for the CDR3 is TGCGCCAGCAGCTTGCGTGCGGGGGGCTTCTACAATGAGCAGTTCTTC.

The chain joins TRBV2 to TRBJ2-7; D gene unclear. The V end lost 4 bases, the J end lost 0 bases, and 7 bases lay between the germline ends. Germline CDR1 and CDR2: SNHLY and FYNNEI. The CDR3 is 13 amino acids. The CDR3 sequence: CASSGLVSYEQYF. DNA of the CDR3: TGTGCCAGCAGTGGTCTAGTCTCCTACGAGCAGTACTTC.